This T cell receptor (beta chain) stems from a study of T cell responses to AZD1222 COVID-19 vaccine. Here immunoSEQ multiplex PCR was the method, and the copy in TCRdb shows in-frame clones only, minus some. The table has over 120,000 clones, 88% seen once; the top ten hold roughly 5.2%. This CDR3 comprises 16 residues. Per the germline V gene, CDR1 is SGDLS and CDR2 is YYNGEE. V was clipped by 4 bases and J by 6 bases; unmatched bases: 11. The sequences come from peripheral blood, collected 28 days after the second dose of the MenACWY control vaccine. The TCR comes from an adult who received the MenACWY meningococcal vaccine as a control. The rearrangement links TRBV9 to TRBJ2-1; 9 nucleotides agree with TRBD2. CDR3: CASSSAQREVVNEQFF. In DNA, the CDR3 is TGTGCCAGCAGCTCGGCCCAGCGGGAGGTTGTCAATGAGCAGTTCTTC.